The TCR beta chain under discussion was sequenced for a study of T cells in localized non-small cell lung cancer. General study points: Adjacent lung tissue had a median about 57 of the top 100 clones found in the tumor. Uninvolved adjacent lung had higher T cell clonality than tumor and all other tissues.

A single count supports this clone. No antigen is known for it. The CDR3 loop spans 15 amino acids. Between the trimmed V and J ends, which lost 4 bases and 2 bases, there was a span of 13 bases. The germline CDR1 and CDR2 sequences are KGHSH and LQKENI. Profiling relied on immunoSEQ multiplex PCR, and the TCRdb table lists in-frame clones only, not all of them. The data hold about 77,000 clones, with more than 75% observed a single time. The V gene is TRBV18, the J gene TRBJ2-3; D remains ambiguous. This receptor was identified in a woman between 35 and 70 years old with stage I squamous cell lung carcinoma. Sequencing was performed on peripheral blood, taken before any cancer treatment. CDR3 DNA sequence: TGTGCCAGCTCACTTTTTGACACCCTCACAGATACGCAGTATTTT. As protein: CASSLFDTLTDTQYF.